This T cell receptor beta chain derives from a study of T cells in localized non-small cell lung cancer (dated by TCRdb to 2020 to 2021). With regard to the full study: T cell repertoires of fewer than 250 early-stage NSCLC patients were analyzed, with tumors being compared against uninvolved tumor-adjacent lungs. Of the NSCLC patients, 129 were male and 85 to 110 were female, and the mean age was about 69 years. The cohort consisted of approximately 220 treatment-naive NSCLC patients whose localized lung tumors had been resected.

A remark on this clone: The antigen this receptor binds is unknown. Per-base qualities were not stored, and no clone one base away is much larger.

The paper's findings and limits, for the study overall: A median of around 50 of the top 100 tumor clones were detected in paired uninvolved adjacent lung, and around 30 of these tumor clones were also found among the top 100 clones of the paired uninvolved adjacent lung. Uninvolved tumor-adjacent lung showed the highest T cell clonality, higher than tumor, which suggests more focused antigenic responses in the uninvolved tumor-adjacent lung. Because the study design was exploratory, TCR variables were selected using unadjusted p-values without false-discovery rate correction. Because multi-region tumor sequencing was not performed, intratumor heterogeneity could not be ruled out. Higher T cell density in blood was associated with longer overall survival, whereas higher clonality in adjacent lung was associated with shorter survival.

Uninvolved adjacent lung was taken at least 2 cm from the tumor margin and confirmed free of atypia by two independent pathologists. At diagnosis, peripheral blood, uninvolved tumor-adjacent lung and tumor were collected and were preserved as a mix of fresh-frozen and FFPE material. For CDR1 and CDR2, the germline V gene lists SGHNT and YENEEA. From its cysteine to its phenylalanine, the CDR3 spans 14 amino acids. Solely the CDR3 DNA is kept, with 42 bases framed from the first base. V is cut back by 5 bases and J by 2 bases, with 2 bases in the junction unmatched. The immunoSEQ Assay was used to sequence TCR beta CDR3 regions from DNA. The original methods were these. To compute T cell density, TCR beta template counts were normalized to usable DNA, which was estimated by amplifying housekeeping genes. Richness was estimated using the preseqR package, with extrapolation to 400,000 templates for PBMC samples and to 120,000 templates for tissue samples. Clonality was calculated as one minus Pielou's evenness. To identify tissue-enriched TCRs, differential abundance testing was run on productive amino-acid clonotypes with a minimum total count of 5 and an alpha of 0.1. The Jaccard Index and the Morisita Overlap Index were used to measure how much the repertoires overlapped between compartments. GLIPH grouped TCR beta CDR3s together with public tetramer-defined viral CDR3s, and a viral motif had to include at least three viral sequences and also show V-gene enrichment. Not all clones reach the TCRdb copy of this immuneACCESS table, which keeps in-frame sequences only. Checked studies attribute under half of the gap to unresolved V genes and leave the rest unexplained. V and J calls and clone size follow that table, whereas D and trimming were derived from the DNA. The sample has about 1,300 clones on record, approximately 15% of them singletons. About 8.6% of the sample comes from the top ten.

The sequence links TRBV11-3 to TRBJ2-2, with TRBD2 identical over 7 junction bases. The sequenced sample was normal lung tissue next to the tumor, obtained before any cancer treatment. The sequence was collected from a woman aged 35-70 years with stage I lung adenocarcinoma. The CDR3: CASSRGVNTGELFF. The sequenced DNA: TGTGCCAGCAGCCGGGGGGTAAACACCGGGGAGCTGTTTTTT.